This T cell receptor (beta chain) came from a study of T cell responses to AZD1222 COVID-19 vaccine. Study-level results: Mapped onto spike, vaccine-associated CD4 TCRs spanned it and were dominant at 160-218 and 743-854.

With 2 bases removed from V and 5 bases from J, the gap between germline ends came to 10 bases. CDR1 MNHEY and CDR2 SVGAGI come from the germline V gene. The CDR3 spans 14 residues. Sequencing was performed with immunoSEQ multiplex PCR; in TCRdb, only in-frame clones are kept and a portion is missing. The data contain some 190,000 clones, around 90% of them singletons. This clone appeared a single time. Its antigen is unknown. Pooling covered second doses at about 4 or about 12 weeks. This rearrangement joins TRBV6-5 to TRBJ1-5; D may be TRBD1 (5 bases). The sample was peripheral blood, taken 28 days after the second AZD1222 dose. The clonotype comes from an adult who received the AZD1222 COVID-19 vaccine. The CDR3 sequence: CASSYQGPDQPQHF. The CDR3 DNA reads TGTGCCAGCAGTTACCAGGGACCTGATCAGCCCCAGCATTTT.